This T cell receptor beta chain comes out of a study of blood T cell repertoires in COVID-19. The wider study: Italy, Spain and the United States were the sources of the convalescent and acute COVID-19 samples. Nucleic acid was either cDNA or gDNA, and it came from T cells, B-cell-depleted T cells, or PBMCs.

The count of this clone is one. Under the authors' procedure: Nucleated cell counts were estimated from reference gene primer amplification. Some clones are missing from TCRdb's copy, which holds only in-frame ones; the method was immunoSEQ multiplex PCR. Clone size and the V and J calls come from that table; the DNA yielded D and trimming. The sample carries roughly 200,000 clones, roughly four fifths recorded once. Material for sequencing was peripheral blood. The TCR sequence derives from a man in his forties or fifties who had recovered from COVID-19.

CDR3 nucleotide sequence: TGTGCCAGTAGACCGCTTGGGGGCGTTATGACAGATACGCAGTATTTT. Translating it yields CASRPLGGVMTDTQYF. The V call is TRBV19, the J call TRBJ2-3; perhaps TRBD1 as D (6 bases). Trimming took off 6 bases at V and 3 bases at J, with 19 bases between the two ends. The CDR3 consists of 16 residues. Germline CDR1 and CDR2: LNHDA and SQIVND (reference sequence).